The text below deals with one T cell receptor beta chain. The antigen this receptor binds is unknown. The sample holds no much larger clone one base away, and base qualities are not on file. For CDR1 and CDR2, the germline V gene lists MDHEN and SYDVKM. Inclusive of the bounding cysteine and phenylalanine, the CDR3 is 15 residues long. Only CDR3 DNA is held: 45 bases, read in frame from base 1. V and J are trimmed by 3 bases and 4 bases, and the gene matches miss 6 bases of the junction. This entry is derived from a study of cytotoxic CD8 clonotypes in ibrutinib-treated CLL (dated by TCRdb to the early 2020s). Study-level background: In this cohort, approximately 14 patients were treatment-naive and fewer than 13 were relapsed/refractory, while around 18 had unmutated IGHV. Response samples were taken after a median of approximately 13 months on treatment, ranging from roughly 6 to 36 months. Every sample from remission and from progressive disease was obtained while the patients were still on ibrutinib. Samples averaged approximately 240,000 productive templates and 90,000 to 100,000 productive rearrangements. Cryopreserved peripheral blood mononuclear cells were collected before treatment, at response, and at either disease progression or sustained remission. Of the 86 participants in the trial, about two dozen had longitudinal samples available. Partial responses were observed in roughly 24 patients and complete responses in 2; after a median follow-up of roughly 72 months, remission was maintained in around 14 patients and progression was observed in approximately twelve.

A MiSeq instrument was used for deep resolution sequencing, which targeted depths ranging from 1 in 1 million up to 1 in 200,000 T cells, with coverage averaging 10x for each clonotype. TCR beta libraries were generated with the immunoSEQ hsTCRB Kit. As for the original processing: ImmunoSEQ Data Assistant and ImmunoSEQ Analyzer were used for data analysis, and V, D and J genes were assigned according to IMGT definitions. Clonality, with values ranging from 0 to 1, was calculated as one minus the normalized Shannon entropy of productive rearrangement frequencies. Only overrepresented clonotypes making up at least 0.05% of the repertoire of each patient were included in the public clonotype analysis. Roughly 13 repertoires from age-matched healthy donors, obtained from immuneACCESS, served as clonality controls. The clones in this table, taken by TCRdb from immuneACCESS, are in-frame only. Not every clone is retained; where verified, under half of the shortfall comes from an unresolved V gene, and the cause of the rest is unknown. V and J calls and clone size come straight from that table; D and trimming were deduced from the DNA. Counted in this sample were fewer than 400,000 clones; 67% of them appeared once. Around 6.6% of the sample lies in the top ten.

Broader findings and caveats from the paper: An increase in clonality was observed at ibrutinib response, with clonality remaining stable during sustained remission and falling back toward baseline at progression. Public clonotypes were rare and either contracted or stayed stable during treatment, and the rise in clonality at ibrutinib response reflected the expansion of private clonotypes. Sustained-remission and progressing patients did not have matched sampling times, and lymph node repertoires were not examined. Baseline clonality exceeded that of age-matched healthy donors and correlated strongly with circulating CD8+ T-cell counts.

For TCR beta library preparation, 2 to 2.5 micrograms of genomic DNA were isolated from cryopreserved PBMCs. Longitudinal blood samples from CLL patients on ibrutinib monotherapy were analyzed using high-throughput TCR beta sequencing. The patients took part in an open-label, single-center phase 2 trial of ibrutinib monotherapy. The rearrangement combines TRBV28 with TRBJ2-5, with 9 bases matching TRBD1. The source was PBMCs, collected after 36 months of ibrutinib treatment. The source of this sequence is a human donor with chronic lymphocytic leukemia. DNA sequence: TGTGCCAGCAGTTTTGTAACAGGGGGCGGAGAGACCCAGTACTTC. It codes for CASSFVTGGGETQYF.